This T cell receptor (beta chain) was recorded in a study of shared clonotypes between healthy human individuals. Findings of the study overall: Several donors held approximately 5% of naive CD4 clonotypes in common. Blood was the sole source, and tissue repertoires probably differ.

TCRdb keeps only in-frame clones here, not all; method: immunoSEQ multiplex PCR. The data contain about 1 million clones, about 76% of them seen just once; the ten biggest clones take up approximately 1.5%. Trimming removed 1 base from V and 6 bases from J, with 12 bases in between. Germline assignment: CDR1 SGHRS and CDR2 YFSETQ. This CDR3 contains 14 residues. To note about this clone: Its antigen is not identified. A much bigger clone sits one base away, suggesting this may be a read error.

Material for sequencing was memory CD4+ T cells sorted from blood. Subset described: CD45RA-negative fraction. The TCR sequence derives from a man between 18 and 29 years old in good health. The chain employs TRBV5-1 and TRBJ2-3; D ambiguous. In DNA form, the CDR3 reads TGCGCCAGCAGCTTGACCCCCTTGGAGGATACGCAGTATTTT. Translation: CASSLTPLEDTQYF.